This TCR beta chain was found in a study of blood T cells in healthy people across ages (dated by TCRdb to about 2015). Broadly, across the study: In model experiments, roughly one uniquely barcoded TCR beta cDNA molecule per two T cells was captured by template switching. The study measured age-related changes in TCR beta repertoire diversity using deep sequencing normalized with unique cDNA molecular identifiers. The donors were divided into four age groups: young (average approximately 17 years), middle-aged (roughly 42), aged (approximately 62) and long-lived (roughly 82). Donors of different ages were randomly distributed across sequencing lanes to avoid experimental bias. For two donors (one aged 18 to 29 and one aged 80 or older), the study analyzed two additional independent replicas of 1 million unique cDNA reads from the same blood draw.

The protocol used for the library was 5' RACE. Sequenced using an Illumina HiSeq 2500. A second PCR of roughly 6 to 11 cycles was performed with a sample-barcoded 5' primer and a J-beta primer mix. A template-switch 5' adaptor carrying 12 random nucleotides introduced a unique molecular identifier onto each TCR beta cDNA molecule. At least 2.5 million CDR3-containing paired-end reads were obtained from each sample. First-strand cDNA was synthesized from all RNA with the Mint cDNA synthesis kit, primed by a TRBC-specific oligonucleotide. After uracil-DNA glycosylase treatment, a first 18-cycle PCR used universal primers M1SS and BC2_uni_R on all cDNA. Regarding the original processing steps: For normalization, 1 million high-quality reads were randomly selected from each sample, with every read carrying a distinct molecular identifier. Reads sharing molecular identifiers were discarded rather than binned into consensus sequences. MiTCR, run with a Q25 quality threshold and the strictest error-elimination algorithm, handled CDR3 identification, clonotype clustering and error correction. A nonparametric unseen species model using Euler transformation provided a lower-bound estimate of total TCR beta diversity. The public reads were quality trimmed at Q25 with fastp and then assembled into clones with MiXCR by TCRdb, keeping productive beta chains. All rows with the same CDR3 protein become a single entry with the most common DNA and genes. The V and J calls shown here were made by TCRdb, not taken from the authors' results. The sample table holds over a million distinct CDR3 sequences, of which less than 50% were seen once. Of the sample, 15% to 20% is held by the ten largest clones.

Donors were 39 systemically healthy Caucasian individuals from Russia aged roughly 6 to 90 years. About 9.1 milliliters of peripheral blood were collected from each donor into EDTA-treated Vacutainer tubes. Ficoll-Paque density-gradient centrifugation was used to isolate PBMCs, with at least 6.5 million per sample. Trizol reagent was used to extract total RNA from the PBMCs, yielding at least 5.5 micrograms per sample. For every donor, an aliquot of PBMCs went through flow cytometry to measure the percentages of naive CD45RAhigh/CD27high T cells. Overall results and qualifications from the work: A strong correlation was found between observed TCR beta diversity and the percentage of naive T cells measured by flow cytometry. Total diversity estimates from one million sequenced T cells were considered lower bounds and underestimates. Since profiling was done on bulk unsorted PBMCs, naive and antigen-experienced compartments could not be conclusively compared. As age increased, observed TCR beta diversity per million T cells dropped in a roughly linear way, and a significant reduction was already evident by age 40. Because donor CMV infection status was unknown, age-related changes in expanded clonotypes were potentially confounded. The long-lived group showed more naive CD4+ T cells, fewer expanded clones and increased TCR diversity than the aged group, suggesting age selection.

As for this clonotype: What this receptor recognizes is not known. Qualities for individual bases were not recorded, and no much larger clone is one base off.

Looking up the germline V gene yields CDR1 MNHEY and CDR2 SVGEGT. From the cysteine through the phenylalanine, the CDR3 covers 15 amino acids. Only the CDR3 DNA stays, 45 bases, in frame from base 1. The germline ends are 14 bases apart after V is trimmed by 10 bases and J by 1 base. The TCR was taken from a woman aged 55-70 years in good health. The specimen sequenced was blood. This chain is built from TRBV6-2 or TRBV6-3 and TRBJ2-6; the D element might be TRBD1 or TRBD2, as each aligns at 5 bases. The nucleotide sequence is TGTGCCACCTGGGGGACCATTTCTGGGGCCAACGTCCTGACTTTC. Its product reads: CATWGTISGANVLTF.